This T cell receptor beta chain appears in the sequencing data of a study of T cells in Graves' hyperthyroidism and ophthalmopathy. Study-level results: Clonotypes that were expanded in thyroid above 0.001 mostly appeared in blood too. Ophthalmopathy cases were set apart from stable hyperthyroidism by a 13 V-J model.

Patients were excluded because of uncontrolled infection, other autoimmune disease, pregnancy or lactation. Out of approximately 10 ml of fresh peripheral blood came the PBMCs. The CDR3 is 18 residues long. Looked up from germline, CDR1 is MDHEN and CDR2 is SYDVKM. J gave up 4 bases and V 5 bases, and 12 bases lay outside the gene matches. Comment on this clonotype: Antigen: not known.

Regions amplified from RNA transcripts were the TCR beta CDR3 regions. Using the HTBI primer set, a first-round RT-PCR was run on the TCR CDR3. MiXCR, applied by TCRdb to the multiplex PCR reads, yields one record per CDR3 protein. The data hold fewer than 400,000 distinct CDR3 sequences, with approximately 14% observed a single time. The chain recombines TRBV28 with TRBJ2-5; TRBD2 matches at 14 bases. The sequence was collected from a woman younger than 30 with Graves' hyperthyroidism that later progressed to Graves' ophthalmopathy. Specimen: blood. Here the CDR3 reads CASSKIPGLAGGGETQYF. DNA of the CDR3: TGTGCCAGCAGTAAAATCCCCGGACTAGCGGGAGGAGGAGAGACCCAGTACTTC.